This T cell receptor beta chain is from a study of control samples from healthy donors and cancer patients. Looked up from germline, CDR1 is SGHRS and CDR2 is YFSETQ. The CDR3 has 15 residues. For this clone: One end of the junction does not line up with germline, which may come from a read error.

TCRdb's copy holds only in-frame clones and misses some; the assay was immunoSEQ multiplex PCR. This sample yields some 23,000 clones, of which around 85% are seen a single time; more than 30% belongs to the top ten. Specimen: PBMCs. This receptor was obtained from a man aged 55 to 70 with head and neck cancer. J is TRBJ2-2 and V is TRBV5-1; D is unresolved. The CDR3 DNA reads TGCGCCAGCAGCTTGGACAGCCCGAACGCCGGGGAGCTGTTTTTT. Amino acids: CASSLDSPNAGELFF.